This TCR beta chain was recorded in a study of shared clonotypes between healthy human individuals. CDR1 and CDR2 from the germline V gene are KGHSH and LQKENI. The J segment lost 2 bases and the V segment lost 3 bases, leaving 6 bases of the junction unmatched. CDR3 length equals 17 residues. Deep was the level at which the assay was run. Template amounts of around 310 ng DNA, 25,000 to 30,000 T cell genomes, were employed in unsorted PBMC replicate PCRs. The protocol was immunoSEQ multiplex PCR, while the TCRdb copy is restricted to in-frame clones and leaves out a portion. The sample holds about half a million clones, about 78% seen once.

This TCR was sampled from a woman aged 40 to 49 in good health. Some clones in this sample may be carry-over from other donors' samples. The V gene is TRBV18, the J gene TRBJ2-2; 10 bases map to TRBD2. Source material: PBMCs. CDR3 sequence (DNA): TGTGCCAGCTCACCTCTTAGCGGGAGGAGCAACACCGGGGAGCTGTTTTTT. It codes for CASSPLSGRSNTGELFF.